This TCR beta chain was recovered during a study of blood T cell repertoires in COVID-19. For the study at large: The United States, Italy and Spain were the sources of the acute and convalescent COVID-19 samples. T cells, B-cell-depleted T cells, or PBMCs supplied cDNA or gDNA.

In the original processing: Estimation of nucleated cell counts relied on the amplification of reference gene primers. Measured with immunoSEQ multiplex PCR; TCRdb has only the in-frame clones, and not every one. The DNA gave D and trimming, while V, J and clone size come from that table. The sample holds about 300,000 clones, around 92% seen once. The Seattle patients, enrolled during active infection, were followed longitudinally. V lost 8 bases, J lost 4 bases, and 14 bases lay in between. Germline loops: CDR1 MNHEY, CDR2 SVGAGI. The CDR3 has 14 amino acids. This clone was seen a single time. The gene calls are TRBV6-5 and TRBJ1-4, with a possible D match to TRBD1 (5 bases). Material for sequencing was peripheral blood. This clonotype was obtained from a woman younger than 45 with COVID-19, enrolled during active disease. CDR3 bases: TGTGCCAGCGGGAAAGACAGCCTTAATGAAAAACTGTTTTTT. As protein: CASGKDSLNEKLFF.